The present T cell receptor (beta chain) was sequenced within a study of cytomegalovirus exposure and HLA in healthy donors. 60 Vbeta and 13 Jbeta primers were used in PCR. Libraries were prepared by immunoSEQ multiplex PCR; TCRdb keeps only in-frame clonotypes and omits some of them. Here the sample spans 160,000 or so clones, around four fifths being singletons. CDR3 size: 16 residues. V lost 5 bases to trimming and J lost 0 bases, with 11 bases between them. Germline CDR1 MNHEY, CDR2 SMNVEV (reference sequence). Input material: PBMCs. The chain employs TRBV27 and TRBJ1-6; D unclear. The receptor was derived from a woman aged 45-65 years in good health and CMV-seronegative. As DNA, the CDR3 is TGTGCCAGCAGTCCGGGAGGAAGCTCCTATAATTCACCCCTCCACTTT. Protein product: CASSPGGSSYNSPLHF.